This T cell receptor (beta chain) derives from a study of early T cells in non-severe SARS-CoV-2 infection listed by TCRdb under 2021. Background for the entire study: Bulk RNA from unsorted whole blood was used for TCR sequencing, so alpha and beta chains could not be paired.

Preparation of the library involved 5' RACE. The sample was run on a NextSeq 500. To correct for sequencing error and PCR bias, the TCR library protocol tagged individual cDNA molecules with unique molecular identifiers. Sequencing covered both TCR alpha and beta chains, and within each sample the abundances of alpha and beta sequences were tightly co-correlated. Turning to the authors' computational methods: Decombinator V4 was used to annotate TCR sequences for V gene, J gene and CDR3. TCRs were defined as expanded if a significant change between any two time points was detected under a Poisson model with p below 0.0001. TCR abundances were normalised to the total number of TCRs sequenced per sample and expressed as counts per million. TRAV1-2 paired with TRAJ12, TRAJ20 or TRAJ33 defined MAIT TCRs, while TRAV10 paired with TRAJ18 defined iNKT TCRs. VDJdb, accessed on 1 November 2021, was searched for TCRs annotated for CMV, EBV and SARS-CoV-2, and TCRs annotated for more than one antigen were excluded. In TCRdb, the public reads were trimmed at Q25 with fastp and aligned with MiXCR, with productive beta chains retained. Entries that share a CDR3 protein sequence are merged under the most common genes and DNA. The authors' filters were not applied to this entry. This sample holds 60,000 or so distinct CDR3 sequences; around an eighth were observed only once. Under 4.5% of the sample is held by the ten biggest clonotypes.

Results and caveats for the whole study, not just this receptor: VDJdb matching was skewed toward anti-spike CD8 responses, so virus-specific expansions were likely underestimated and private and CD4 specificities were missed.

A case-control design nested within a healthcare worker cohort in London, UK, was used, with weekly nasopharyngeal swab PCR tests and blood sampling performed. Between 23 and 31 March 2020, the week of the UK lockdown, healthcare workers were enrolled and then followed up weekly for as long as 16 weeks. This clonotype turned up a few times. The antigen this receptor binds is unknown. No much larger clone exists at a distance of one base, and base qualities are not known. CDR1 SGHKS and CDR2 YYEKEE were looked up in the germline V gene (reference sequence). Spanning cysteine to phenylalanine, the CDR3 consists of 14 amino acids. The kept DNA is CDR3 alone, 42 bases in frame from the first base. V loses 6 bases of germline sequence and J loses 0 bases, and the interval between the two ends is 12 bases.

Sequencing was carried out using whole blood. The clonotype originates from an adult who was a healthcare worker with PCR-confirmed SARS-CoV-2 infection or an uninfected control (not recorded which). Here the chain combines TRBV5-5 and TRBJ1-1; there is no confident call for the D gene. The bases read TGTGCCAGCACCCGACCGCCGATGAACACTGAAGCTTTCTTT. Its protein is CASTRPPMNTEAFF.